These 8 T cell receptor beta chains came from one sample sequenced in a study of cytomegalovirus exposure and HLA in healthy donors. It was with 60 Vbeta and 13 Jbeta primers that the PCR ran. TCRdb keeps only in-frame clones here, not all; method: immunoSEQ multiplex PCR. The sample consists of 150,000 to 180,000 clones, around 79% of them appearing once. Material: PBMCs. The receptors come from a man aged 30 to 45 in good health and CMV-seropositive.

The chain has TRBV5-1 and TRBJ2-3; 10 bases line up with TRBD1. CDR1 is SGHRS and CDR2 is YFSETQ in the germline V gene. The CDR3 loop spans 16 amino acids. V was clipped by 2 bases and J by 4 bases; unmatched bases: 7. This chain's CDR3 is CASSLWGDRGADTQYF. The DNA of the CDR3 is TGCGCCAGCAGCTTATGGGGGGACAGGGGTGCAGATACGCAGTATTTT.

This clone has only one observation. The chain recombines TRBV7-9 with TRBJ2-3; D might be TRBD2 (5 bases). The CDR3 runs 14 residues. Trimming shortened V by 2 bases and J by 0 bases, and 6 bases separated the two germline ends. CDR1 and CDR2 (germline): SEHNR, FQNEAQ (reference sequence). The CDR3 here is CASSLRGSTDTQYF. The CDR3 region has the DNA TGTGCCAGCAGCTTACGGGGAAGCACAGATACGCAGTATTTT.

This clone came up a few times. This chain joins TRBV4-1 and TRBJ2-5; D is uncertain. The CDR3 covers 14 residues. Looked up from germline, CDR1 is MGHRA and CDR2 is YSYEKL. Trimming pared 0 bases from V and 7 bases from J, leaving 12 bases between. CDR3 sequence: CASSQDGRGPTQYF. In DNA, the CDR3 is TGCGCCAGCAGCCAAGATGGCAGAGGTCCGACCCAGTACTTC.

The chain uses TRBV5-4 and TRBJ1-5; D remains unclear. Germline V gene data show CDR1 as SGHNT and CDR2 as YYREEE (reference sequence). CDR3 length equals 13 residues. Trimming left V 0 bases short and J 8 bases short, with 9 bases between. The CDR3 sequence: CASSLAGVEPQHF. The CDR3 nucleotides read TGTGCCAGCAGCTTGGCCGGGGTGGAGCCCCAGCATTTT. Variable domain in full (rest from reference TRBV5-4 and TRBJ1-5): ETGVTQSPTHLIKTRGQQVTLRCSSQSGHNTVSWYQQALGQGPQFIFQYYREEENGRGNFPPRFSGLQFPNYSSELNVNALELDDSALYLCASSLAGVEPQHFGDGTRLSIL.

The chain uses TRBV6-1 and TRBJ2-7; D ambiguous. Germline V gene data show CDR1 as MNHNS and CDR2 as SASEGT. Trimming removed 7 bases at V and 6 bases at J, with 19 bases between. The CDR3 loop spans 14 amino acids. CDR3 bases: TGTGCCAGCATTACCGGGTCGCCGATCGTCGAGCAGTACTTC. Translating it yields CASITGSPIVEQYF.

The V gene is TRBV10-1, the J gene TRBJ1-5; D gene ambiguous. CDR1 is WNHNN and CDR2 is SYGVQD in the germline V gene (reference sequence). V was pared by 3 bases and J by 3 bases, with 12 bases between. The CDR3 is made up of 15 amino acids. CDR3: CASSDDLFPNQPQHF. The CDR3 DNA reads as TGCGCCAGCAGTGATGACTTGTTTCCCAATCAGCCCCAGCATTTT.

The rearrangement links TRBV11-2 to TRBJ2-7; 8 bases are shared with TRBD1. The CDR3 extends over 13 amino acids. Germline CDR1 reads SGHAT; CDR2 reads FQNNGV. Unmatched junction bases numbered 3, after V lost 5 bases and J lost 3 bases. For the CDR3, the DNA is TGTGCCAGCAGCCTTACAGGGGGCTACGAGCAGTACTTC. Protein sequence: CASSLTGGYEQYF. Based on the CDR3 plus reference TRBV11-2 and TRBJ2-7, the full variable domain is EAGVAQSPRYKIIEKRQSVAFWCNPISGHATLYWYQQILGQGPKLLIQFQNNGVVDDSQLPKDRFSAERLKGVDSTLKIQPAKLEDSAVYLCASSLTGGYEQYFGPGTRLTVT.

The V gene is TRBV19, the J gene TRBJ2-7; TRBD1 agrees at 9 bases. Losses at the gene ends were 3 bases for V and 2 bases for J; bases not matched to a gene: 2. CDR3 length: 14 amino acids. Germline assignment: CDR1 LNHDA and CDR2 SQIVND (reference sequence). The CDR3 sequence: CASSIRQGAYEQYF. The CDR3 nucleotides are TGTGCCAGTAGTATTCGACAGGGGGCCTACGAGCAGTACTTC.